A single sample gave rise to the 28 T cell receptor beta chains below, sequenced in a study of CD8+ T cells in alopecia areata. This sample's treatment: oral pan-JAK inhibitor, 5-10 mg twice daily. cDNA prepared by RNA extraction and subsequent reverse transcription served as the template for sequencing. Using immunoSEQ multiplex PCR, the repertoire was profiled, and TCRdb retains in-frame clones only, with some absent. The sample lists about 140,000 clones, approximately 80% occurring once. This specimen was CD8+ T cells sorted from blood, taken at week 4, from a patient treated with tofacitinib. The source of these receptors is a human donor with alopecia areata.

This clone was seen only once. This sequence joins TRBV27 and TRBJ2-2; maybe TRBD2 (6 bases). Deletions cut 8 bases from V and 4 bases from J, with 11 bases between. Germline V gene sequence: CDR1 MNHEY, CDR2 SMNVEV (reference sequence). This CDR3 has 13 residues. The CDR3 loop reads CASGTGVTGELFF. The DNA of the CDR3 is TGTGCCAGCGGGACGGGGGTCACCGGGGAGCTGTTTTTT.

The V and J genes are TRBV7-2 and TRBJ2-5, with D uncertain. The V and J ends lost 7 bases and 3 bases respectively, with 15 bases between them. Germline values: CDR1 SGHTA, CDR2 FQGNSA. The CDR3 spans 14 residues. For the CDR3, the DNA is TGTGCCAGCACCATTACACATATTGAAGAGACCCAGTACTTC. Translating it yields CASTITHIEETQYF.

The V gene is TRBV5-1, the J gene TRBJ2-3; 11 bases agree with TRBD1. J was trimmed by 6 bases and V by 2 bases; bases with no gene match: 5. Germline CDR1 and CDR2: SGHRS and YFSETQ. CDR3 length: 15 amino acids. Written as DNA, the CDR3 is TGCGCCAGCAGCTTCGGACAGGGGGCGGACGATACGCAGTATTTT. As protein: CASSFGQGADDTQYF.

This clone was counted once. The gene calls are TRBV7-9 and TRBJ1-1, with TRBD1 as a possible D gene (6 bases). V was clipped by 1 base and J by 11 bases, with 14 bases between them. The germline CDR1 and CDR2 sequences are SEHNR and FQNEAQ (reference sequence). The CDR3 extends over 13 amino acids. The CDR3 is CASSLVLAGAAFF. The CDR3, as DNA: TGTGCCAGCAGCTTAGTCCTCGCGGGGGCGGCTTTCTTT.

Only a few counts were recorded for this clone. The gene calls are TRBV29-1 and TRBJ2-6; tentatively, D is TRBD2 (6 bases). The length of the CDR3 is 14 residues. Looked up from germline, CDR1 is SQVTM and CDR2 is ANQGSEA. V lost 6 bases and J lost 1, with 10 bases in between. The CDR3 DNA is TGCAGCGTGTCGGGGGAATCTGGGGCCAACGTCCTGACTTTC. This encodes CSVSGESGANVLTF.

This clone was detected only a few times. The chain combines TRBV6-5 with TRBJ2-5; D could derive from TRBD1 or TRBD2 (5 bases each). The tail of the sequence fits TRBJ2-7 better, so the J call may be wrong. From germline, CDR1 is MNHEY and CDR2 SVGAGI. The CDR3 has 15 amino acids. CDR3 amino acids: CASSYGDGTTYEQYF. CDR3 DNA: TGTGCCAGCAGTTACGGGGACGGGACCACCTACGAGCAGTACTTC.

The table lists this clone with a few counts. V is TRBV6-1 and J is TRBJ2-2; D may correspond to TRBD1 or TRBD2 (5 bases each). Trimming cost V 8 bases and J 6 bases, with 16 bases left between them. CDR3 length equals 14 residues. Germline V gives CDR1 MNHNS, CDR2 SASEGT. CDR3 nucleotide sequence: TGTGCCAGCGTGAGGCGTGGGGGAGCCGGGGAGCTGTTTTTT. This translates into CASVRRGGAGELFF.

This clone was seen once. This chain links TRBV11-2 with TRBJ2-3; 16 bases align to TRBD2. The CDR3 extends over 18 amino acids. J gave up 1 base and V 4 bases, and 5 bases lay outside the gene matches. Per the germline V gene, CDR1 is SGHAT and CDR2 is FQNNGV. CDR3 sequence (DNA): TGTGCCAGCAGCTCAGGGACTAGCGGGGGGGCGGGCACAGATACGCAGTATTTT. It is translated as CASSSGTSGGAGTDTQYF.

The V gene is TRBV5-6, the J gene TRBJ2-1, with TRBD2 as a possible D gene (5 bases). V was clipped by 5 bases and J by 0 bases, with 6 bases between them. CDR3 length: 13 amino acids. Germline V gives CDR1 SGHDT, CDR2 YYEEEE. The CDR3 loop reads CASRTSSYNEQFF. DNA for the CDR3: TGTGCCAGCAGAACTAGCTCCTACAATGAGCAGTTCTTC. Using reference TRBV5-6 and TRBJ2-1 for the parts outside the CDR3, the full variable domain is DAGVTQSPTHLIKTRGQQVTLRCSPKSGHDTVSWYQQALGQGPQFIFQYYEEEERQRGNFPDRFSGHQFPNYSSELNVNALLLGDSALYLCASRTSSYNEQFFGPGTRLTVL.

The chain recombines TRBV5-6 with TRBJ2-1, with D uncertain. There are 13 residues in the CDR3. V gave up 7 bases and J gave up 3 bases, with 11 bases separating them. CDR1 is SGHDT, CDR2 YYEEEE, per germline. In DNA, the CDR3 is TGTGCCAGCCTCGACGGGCTCTACAATGAGCAGTTCTTC. Encoded protein: CASLDGLYNEQFF.

The chain has TRBV7-9 and TRBJ2-3; tentative D call: TRBD1 (5 bases). CDR1 is SEHNR, CDR2 FQNEAQ, per germline (reference sequence). The CDR3 sequence is 16 residues long. V was shortened by 3 bases and J by 6 bases, with 19 bases between the two germline ends. CDR3 sequence (DNA): TGTGCCAGCAGCTTTGGGGCTAGGCCCGAGTGGGATACGCAGTATTTT. Protein product: CASSFGARPEWDTQYF.

Turning to this clone: One junction end disagrees with the germline gene, perhaps due to a read error. The J gene is TRBJ2-4, the V gene TRBV7-2; D not certain. Germline V gene data show CDR1 as SGHTA and CDR2 as FQGNSA. The CDR3 sequence is 17 residues long. The CDR3 loop is CASSQDWTASTKNIQYF. The CDR3, as DNA: TGCGCCAGCAGCCAAGATTGGACCGCGAGCACAAAAAACATTCAGTACTTC.

J is TRBJ2-7 and V is TRBV4-1; D may match TRBD1 or TRBD2 (6 bases each). CDR3 length: 14 amino acids. Trimming shortened V by 0 bases and J by 5 bases, and 11 bases separated the two germline ends. The germline V gene has CDR1 MGHRA and CDR2 YSYEKL. CDR3 DNA: TGCGCCAGCAGCCAAGATCAAGGGGGGAACGAGCAGTACTTC. Protein sequence: CASSQDQGGNEQYF.

CDR3 sequence (DNA): TGCGCCAGCAGCCAAGATTCAGTAGCGGGGGGCACAGATACGCAGTATTTT. Translated, it gives CASSQDSVAGGTDTQYF. The gene calls are TRBV4-3 and TRBJ2-3; 9 bases agree with TRBD2. Germline trimming cut 0 bases from V and 1 base from J; bases unmatched to any gene: 5. The germline V gene encodes CDR1 LGHNA and CDR2 YSLEER. The CDR3 sequence is 17 residues long.

The chain has TRBV10-2 and TRBJ2-4, with 7 positions matching TRBD2. V was clipped by 2 bases and J by 0 bases; unmatched bases: 10. Germline loops: CDR1 WSHSY, CDR2 SAAADI. The CDR3 is 18 amino acids. CDR3 residues: CASSEGRGGLLAKNIQYF. CDR3 coding DNA: TGCGCCAGCAGTGAGGGGAGGGGAGGGCTTCTAGCCAAAAACATTCAGTACTTC.

J is TRBJ2-1 and V is TRBV12-5; D unclear. This CDR3 has 13 amino acids. The V gene's germline CDR1 is LGHNT and CDR2 FRNRAP. V gave up 6 bases and J gave up 12 bases, with 18 bases separating them. The CDR3 sequence: CASGRYPGARQFF. The CDR3 bases are TGTGCTAGTGGCCGGTACCCGGGCGCTCGGCAGTTCTTC.

This rearrangement joins TRBV27 to TRBJ2-1; 9 nucleotides align to TRBD2. Germline V gene sequence: CDR1 MNHEY, CDR2 SMNVEV (reference sequence). The ends lost 2 bases at V and 5 bases at J; junction bases unmatched: 4. The CDR3 is 15 amino acids. The CDR3 region has the DNA TGTGCCAGCAGTTTAGAGGCTAGCGGGGACAATGAGCAGTTCTTC. It is translated as CASSLEASGDNEQFF.

The V and J genes are TRBV27 and TRBJ2-7; 7 bases fit TRBD2. The germline V gene encodes CDR1 MNHEY and CDR2 SMNVEV (reference sequence). The CDR3 sequence is 14 residues long. V shed 5 bases, J shed 3 bases, and the junction held 7 bases outside the gene matches. The CDR3 sequence is CASSPTSLSYEQYF. The CDR3 region has the DNA TGTGCCAGCAGTCCGACTAGCCTCAGCTACGAGCAGTACTTC.

V gene TRBV4-1 combines with J gene TRBJ1-3; D not resolved. The CDR3 length is 15 residues. V dropped 1 base and J dropped 0 bases, with 7 bases sitting between them. CDR1 is MGHRA and CDR2 is YSYEKL in the germline V gene. In DNA, the CDR3 is TGCGCCAGCAGCCAAGTTTTCTCCTCTGGAAACACCATATATTTT. This translates into CASSQVFSSGNTIYF.

V usage is TRBV29-1 and J usage is TRBJ2-3; D remains ambiguous. Germline V CDR1 and CDR2: SQVTM, ANQGSEA. With 8 bases removed from V and 0 bases from J, the gap between germline ends came to 12 bases. This CDR3 comprises 13 residues. CDR3 region: CSTQKTSTDTQYF. CDR3 nucleotides: TGCAGCACCCAAAAGACGAGCACAGATACGCAGTATTTT.

The chain has TRBV5-6 and TRBJ2-1; TRBD1 aligns across 8 bases. V dropped 0 bases and J dropped 8; count of bases not matched to a gene: 7. The CDR3 is 15 amino acids. Germline CDR1 reads SGHDT; CDR2 reads YYEEEE. The CDR3 DNA reads as TGTGCCAGCAGCTTGGGGGCAGGGGGCTTCGATGAGCAGTTCTTC. Its translation: CASSLGAGGFDEQFF.

V gene TRBV4-1 combines with J gene TRBJ1-5; 9 bases match TRBD1. V dropped 8 bases and J dropped 0; count of bases not matched to a gene: 11. The CDR3 is 17 residues long. Germline CDR1 reads MGHRA; CDR2 reads YSYEKL. Written as DNA, the CDR3 is TGCGCCAGCGAACCGGGACAGGGAAAGGGTAGCAATCAGCCCCAGCATTTT. Translation: CASEPGQGKGSNQPQHF.

The chain combines TRBV2 with TRBJ2-7; D is perhaps TRBD1 (5 bases). There are 14 residues in the CDR3. Trimming shortened V by 0 bases and J by 1 base, and 7 bases separated the two germline ends. CDR1 is SNHLY and CDR2 is FYNNEI in the germline V gene. Here the CDR3 DNA reads TGTGCCAGCAGTGAAGCGCCAGGGTCCTACGAGCAGTACTTC. Protein sequence: CASSEAPGSYEQYF.

The V and J genes are TRBV7-8 and TRBJ2-3; D not resolved. CDR1 is SGHVS, CDR2 FQNEAQ, per germline. This CDR3 is built from 15 residues. V was clipped by 5 bases and J by 0 bases, with 12 bases between them. In DNA form, the CDR3 reads TGTGCCAGCAGCCCAACAGCGCCAAGCACAGATACGCAGTATTTT. This codes for CASSPTAPSTDTQYF.

The rearrangement links TRBV11-3 to TRBJ2-1, with D uncertain. The V and J ends lost 4 bases and 8 bases respectively, with 12 bases between them. This CDR3 region has 13 residues. Germline loops: CDR1 SGHNT, CDR2 YENEEA. The CDR3 bases are TGTGCCAGCAGCTCTACCCCCACGGATGAGCAGTTCTTC. This encodes CASSSTPTDEQFF.

The chain recombines TRBV5-6 with TRBJ1-1; D is ambiguous. This CDR3 has 15 residues. CDR1 is SGHDT, CDR2 YYEEEE, per germline. Trimming pared 0 bases from V and 0 bases from J, leaving 9 bases between. The DNA for the CDR3 is TGTGCCAGCAGCTTGGAGGCGCCATTGAACACTGAAGCTTTCTTT. Translating it yields CASSLEAPLNTEAFF.

The chain links TRBV2 to TRBJ2-2; D may be TRBD1 or TRBD2 (5 bases each). The ends were cut back, 7 bases at V and 6 bases at J, with 12 bases in the middle. From germline, CDR1 is SNHLY and CDR2 FYNNEI. This CDR3 has 13 residues. Here the CDR3 DNA reads TGTGCCAGCACCGAAGAGGGGCCCGGGGAGCTGTTTTTT. This codes for CASTEEGPGELFF.

This chain connects TRBV13 to TRBJ2-7, with 9 bases matching TRBD1. Germline CDR1 and CDR2: PRHDT and FYEKMQ (reference sequence). This CDR3 has 15 residues. V shed 5 bases, J shed 2 bases, and the junction held 7 bases outside the gene matches. CDR3 sequence: CASSPEDRGPYEQYF. In nucleotides, the CDR3 is TGTGCCAGCAGCCCCGAGGACAGGGGACCCTACGAGCAGTACTTC.